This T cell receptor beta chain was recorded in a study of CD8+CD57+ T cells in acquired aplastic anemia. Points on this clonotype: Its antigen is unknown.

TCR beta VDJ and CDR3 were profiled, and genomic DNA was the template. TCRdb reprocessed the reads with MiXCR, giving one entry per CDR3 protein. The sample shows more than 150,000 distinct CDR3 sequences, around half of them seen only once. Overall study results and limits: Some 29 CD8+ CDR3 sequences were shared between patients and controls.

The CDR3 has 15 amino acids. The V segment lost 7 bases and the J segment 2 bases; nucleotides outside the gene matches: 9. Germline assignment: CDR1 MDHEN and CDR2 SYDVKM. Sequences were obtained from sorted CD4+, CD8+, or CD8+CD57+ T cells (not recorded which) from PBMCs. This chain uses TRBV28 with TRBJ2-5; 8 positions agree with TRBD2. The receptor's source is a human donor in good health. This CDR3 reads CASTPGGSSQETQYF. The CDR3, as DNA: TGTGCCAGCACCCCGGGGGGGTCGAGTCAAGAGACCCAGTACTTC.